Below, 11 T cell receptor beta chains from the same sample are listed, as sequenced in a study of cytomegalovirus exposure and HLA in healthy donors (dated by TCRdb to 2015 to 2018). The library was made by the immunoSEQ multiplex PCR assay. The clones in this table, taken by TCRdb from immuneACCESS, are in-frame only. Not every clone is retained; where verified, under half of the shortfall comes from an unresolved V gene, and the cause of the rest is unknown. The sample table shows over 200,000 clones, and around 88% are seen once. About 2.7% of the sample goes to the ten largest clones. The sequenced sample was PBMCs. These receptors came from a woman in her late teens or twenties in good health and CMV-seronegative.

This clone was recorded once. The rearrangement joins TRBV10-3 to TRBJ2-7, with D possibly TRBD1 on 6 matching bases. The V gene lost 6 bases and the J gene lost 6 bases, with 18 bases spanning the gap. Germline loops: CDR1 ENHRY, CDR2 SYGVKD. The length of the CDR3 is 14 residues. In nucleotides, the CDR3 is TGTGCCATCAGGCCTCAGGGGCCCCACGTCGAGCAGTACTTC. Its translation is CAIRPQGPHVEQYF.

The rearrangement joins TRBV19 to TRBJ2-2; 12 bases map to TRBD2. The CDR3 runs 14 residues. Germline lookup yields CDR1 LNHDA and CDR2 SQIVND (reference sequence). Trimming took 8 bases from V and 5 from J; bases not matched to a gene: 3. CDR3 nucleotide sequence: TGTGCCAGTCATGGACTAGCGGGGACCGGGGAGCTGTTTTTT. This translates into CASHGLAGTGELFF.

The rearrangement joins TRBV27 to TRBJ2-1; 10 nucleotides line up with TRBD2. This CDR3 spans 16 amino acids. J lost 1 base, V lost 5 bases, and 5 bases had no gene match. Germline CDR1 is MNHEY and CDR2 is SMNVEV (reference sequence). Written as DNA, the CDR3 is TGTGCCAGCAGTCCACTAGCGGGACTTTCCTACAATGAGCAGTTCTTC. It specifies CASSPLAGLSYNEQFF.

The rearrangement uses TRBV11-2 and TRBJ1-2; D is unresolved. Trimming cost V 0 bases and J 2 bases, with 10 bases left between them. Germline loops: CDR1 SGHAT, CDR2 FQNNGV. CDR3 length: 15 residues. CDR3 in amino acids: CASSLERGGNYGYTF. For the CDR3, the DNA is TGTGCCAGCAGCTTAGAACGGGGTGGGAACTATGGCTACACCTTC.

This chain links TRBV10-3 with TRBJ1-1, with D possibly TRBD1 on 6 matching bases. Germline loops: CDR1 ENHRY, CDR2 SYGVKD. This CDR3 contains 17 residues. The V gene lost 5 bases and the J gene lost 4 bases, with 23 bases spanning the gap. CDR3 coding DNA: TGTGCCATCAGTTCCCGCCTGAGGGACACCCTGGGCACTGAAGCTTTCTTT. Protein sequence: CAISSRLRDTLGTEAFF.

J is TRBJ1-2 and V is TRBV7-6, with 7 positions matching TRBD1. CDR3 length: 14 amino acids. Germline loops: CDR1 SGHVS, CDR2 FNYEAQ. The J segment lost 3 bases and the V segment lost 5 bases, leaving 6 bases of the junction unmatched. This CDR3 is CASSPRQGDYGYTF. CDR3 in DNA: TGTGCCAGCAGCCCAAGACAGGGTGACTATGGCTACACCTTC. Full variable domain (remainder filled in from reference TRBV7-6 and TRBJ1-2): GAGVSQSPRYKVTKRGQDVALRCDPISGHVSLYWYRQALGQGPEFLTYFNYEAQQDKSGLPNDRFSAERPEGSISTLTIQRTEQRDSAMYRCASSPRQGDYGYTFGSGTRLTVV.

The rearrangement joins TRBV28 to TRBJ1-5; 8 nucleotides align to TRBD1. The CDR3 consists of 15 residues. The junction had 9 bases not matched to a gene; V was cut back by 7 bases and J by 4 bases. Germline CDR1 reads MDHEN; CDR2 reads SYDVKM. This CDR3 is CASITDRVFNQPQHF. DNA for the CDR3: TGTGCCAGCATCACGGACAGGGTTTTTAATCAGCCCCAGCATTTT.

This clone was seen a single time. The chain uses TRBV10-2 and TRBJ2-3; 12 bases fit TRBD2. Germline trimming cut 8 bases from V and 6 bases from J; bases unmatched to any gene: 21. The CDR3 is 19 amino acids. CDR1 is WSHSY and CDR2 is SAAADI in the germline V gene. CDR3 DNA sequence: TGCGCCAGCGCTAACCCCACCCCGAATCGTCTAGCGGGAGGGGATACGCAGTATTTT. Encoded protein: CASANPTPNRLAGGDTQYF.

This sequence joins TRBV10-2 and TRBJ2-7; D is unresolved. Germline V gene sequence: CDR1 WSHSY, CDR2 SAAADI. The V gene lost 1 base and the J gene lost 4 bases, with 2 bases spanning the gap. CDR3 length: 11 residues. CDR3 sequence: CASSELYEQYF. The CDR3, as DNA: TGCGCCAGCAGTGAGTTATACGAGCAGTACTTC.

This clone was recorded once. The chain recombines TRBV4-1 with TRBJ2-5; TRBD2 aligns across 7 bases. The germline CDR1 and CDR2 sequences are MGHRA and YSYEKL. The CDR3 loop spans 15 amino acids. V trimming: 4 bases; J trimming: 5 bases; junction bases outside the gene matches: 10. The CDR3 reads CASSLRLAPTETQYF. CDR3 nucleotides: TGCGCCAGCAGCCTCCGACTAGCCCCGACGGAGACCCAGTACTTC.

The chain links TRBV6-5 to TRBJ2-1; TRBD2 agrees at 7 bases. Germline CDR1 reads MNHEY; CDR2 reads SVGAGI. J lost 9 bases, V lost 3 bases, and 8 bases had no gene match. The CDR3 is 14 amino acids. The CDR3 DNA sequence: TGTGCCAGCAGTTATCAAGCCGGGAGGTTTGAGCAGTTCTTC. The encoded protein is CASSYQAGRFEQFF.